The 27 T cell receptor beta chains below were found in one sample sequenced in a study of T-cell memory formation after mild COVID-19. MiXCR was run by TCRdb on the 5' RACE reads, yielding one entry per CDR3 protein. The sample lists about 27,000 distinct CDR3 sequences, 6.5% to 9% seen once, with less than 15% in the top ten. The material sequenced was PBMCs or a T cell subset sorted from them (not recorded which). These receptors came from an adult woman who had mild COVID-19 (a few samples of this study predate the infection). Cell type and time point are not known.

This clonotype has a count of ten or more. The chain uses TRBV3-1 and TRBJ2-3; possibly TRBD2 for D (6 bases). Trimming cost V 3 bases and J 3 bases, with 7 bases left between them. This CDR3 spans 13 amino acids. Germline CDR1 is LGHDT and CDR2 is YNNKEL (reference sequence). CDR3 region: CASSHGSTDTQYF. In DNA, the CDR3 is TGTGCCAGCAGCCACGGGAGTACAGATACGCAGTATTTT.

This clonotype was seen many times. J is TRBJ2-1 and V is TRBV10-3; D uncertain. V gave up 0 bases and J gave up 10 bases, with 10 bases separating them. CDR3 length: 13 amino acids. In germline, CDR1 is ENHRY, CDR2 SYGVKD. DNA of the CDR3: TGTGCCATCAGTGAGTCGTACCCGTTCGAGCAGTTCTTC. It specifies CAISESYPFEQFF.

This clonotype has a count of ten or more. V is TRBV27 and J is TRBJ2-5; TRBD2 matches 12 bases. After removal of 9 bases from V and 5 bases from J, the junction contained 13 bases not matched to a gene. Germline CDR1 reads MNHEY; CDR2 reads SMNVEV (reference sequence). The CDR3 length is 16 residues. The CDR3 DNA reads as TGTGCCAGTAGGCCGGCTAGCGGGAGGGCCTATGAGACCCAGTACTTC. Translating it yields CASRPASGRAYETQYF.

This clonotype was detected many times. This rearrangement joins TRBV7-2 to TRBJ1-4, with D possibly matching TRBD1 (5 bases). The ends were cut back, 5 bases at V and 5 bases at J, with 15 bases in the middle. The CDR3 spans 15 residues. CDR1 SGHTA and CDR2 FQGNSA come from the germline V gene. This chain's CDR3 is CASSPAGTSNEKLFF. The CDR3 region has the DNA TGTGCCAGCAGCCCCGCCGGGACCTCCAATGAAAAACTGTTTTTT. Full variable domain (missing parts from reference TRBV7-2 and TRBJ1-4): GAGVSQSPSNKVTEKGKDVELRCDPISGHTALYWYRQSLGQGLEFLIYFQGNSAPDKSGLPSDRFSAERTGGSVSTLTIQRTQQEDSAVYLCASSPAGTSNEKLFFGSGTQLSVL.

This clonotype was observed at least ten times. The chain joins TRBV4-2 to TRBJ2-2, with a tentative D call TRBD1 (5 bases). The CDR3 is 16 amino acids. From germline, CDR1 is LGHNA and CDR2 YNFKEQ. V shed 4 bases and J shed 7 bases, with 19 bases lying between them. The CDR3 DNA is TGTGCCAGCAGCCGGGTCGGGCAGGGTCCCAACGGGGAGCTGTTTTTT. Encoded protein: CASSRVGQGPNGELFF.

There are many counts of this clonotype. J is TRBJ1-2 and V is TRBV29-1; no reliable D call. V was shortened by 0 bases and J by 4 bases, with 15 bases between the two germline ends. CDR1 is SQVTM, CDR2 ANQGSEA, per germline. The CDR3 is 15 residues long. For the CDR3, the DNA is TGCAGCGTTGAAGATCTCAGATCGGATTTCTATGGCTACACCTTC. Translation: CSVEDLRSDFYGYTF.

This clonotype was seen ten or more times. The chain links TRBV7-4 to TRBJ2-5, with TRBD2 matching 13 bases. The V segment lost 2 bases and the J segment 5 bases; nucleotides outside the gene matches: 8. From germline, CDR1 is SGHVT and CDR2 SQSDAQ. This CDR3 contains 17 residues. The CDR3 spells CASSLCPPGLAGETQYF. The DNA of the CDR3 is TGTGCCAGCAGCTTATGTCCACCGGGACTAGCGGGGGAGACCCAGTACTTC.

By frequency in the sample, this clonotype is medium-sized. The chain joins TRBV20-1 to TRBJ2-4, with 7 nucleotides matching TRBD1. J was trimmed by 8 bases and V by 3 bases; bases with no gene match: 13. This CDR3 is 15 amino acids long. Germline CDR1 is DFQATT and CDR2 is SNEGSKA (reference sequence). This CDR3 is CSASTLGPQGDIQYF. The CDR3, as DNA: TGCAGTGCTAGCACCCTGGGACCCCAGGGGGACATTCAGTACTTC.

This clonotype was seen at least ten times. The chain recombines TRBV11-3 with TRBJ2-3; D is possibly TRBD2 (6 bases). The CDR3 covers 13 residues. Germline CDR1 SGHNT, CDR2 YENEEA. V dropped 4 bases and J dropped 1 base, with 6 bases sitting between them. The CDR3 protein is CASSWEGTDTQYF. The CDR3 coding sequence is TGTGCCAGCAGCTGGGAGGGCACAGATACGCAGTATTTT.

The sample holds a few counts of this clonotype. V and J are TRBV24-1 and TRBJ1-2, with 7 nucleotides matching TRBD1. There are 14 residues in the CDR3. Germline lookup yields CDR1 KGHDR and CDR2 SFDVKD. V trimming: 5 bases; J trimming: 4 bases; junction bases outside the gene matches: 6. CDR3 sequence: CATSARQGSYGYTF. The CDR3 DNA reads TGTGCCACCAGTGCCAGACAGGGATCCTATGGCTACACCTTC.

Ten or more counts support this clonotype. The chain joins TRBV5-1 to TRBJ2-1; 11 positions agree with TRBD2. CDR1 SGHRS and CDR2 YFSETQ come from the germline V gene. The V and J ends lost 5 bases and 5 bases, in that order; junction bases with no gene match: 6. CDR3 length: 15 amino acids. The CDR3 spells CASSGTSGKNNEQFF. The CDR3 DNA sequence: TGCGCCAGCAGTGGGACTAGCGGTAAAAACAATGAGCAGTTCTTC.

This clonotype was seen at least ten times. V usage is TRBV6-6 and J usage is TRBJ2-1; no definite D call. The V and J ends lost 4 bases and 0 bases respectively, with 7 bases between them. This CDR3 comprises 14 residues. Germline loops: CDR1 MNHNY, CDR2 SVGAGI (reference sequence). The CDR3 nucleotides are TGTGCCAGCAGTTCTCATAGCTCCTACAATGAGCAGTTCTTC. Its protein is CASSSHSSYNEQFF.

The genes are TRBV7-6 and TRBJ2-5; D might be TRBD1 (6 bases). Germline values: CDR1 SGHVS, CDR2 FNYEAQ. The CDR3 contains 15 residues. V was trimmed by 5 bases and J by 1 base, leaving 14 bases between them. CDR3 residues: CASSANTGLQETQYF. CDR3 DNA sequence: TGTGCCAGCAGCGCGAACACAGGGCTCCAAGAGACCCAGTACTTC.

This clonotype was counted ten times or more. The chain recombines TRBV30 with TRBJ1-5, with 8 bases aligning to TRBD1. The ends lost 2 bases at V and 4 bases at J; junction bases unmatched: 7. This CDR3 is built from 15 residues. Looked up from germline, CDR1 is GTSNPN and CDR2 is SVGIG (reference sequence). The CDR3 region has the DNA TGTGCCTGGAGTCCTGGGACAGGAGGTAATCAGCCCCAGCATTTT. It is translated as CAWSPGTGGNQPQHF.

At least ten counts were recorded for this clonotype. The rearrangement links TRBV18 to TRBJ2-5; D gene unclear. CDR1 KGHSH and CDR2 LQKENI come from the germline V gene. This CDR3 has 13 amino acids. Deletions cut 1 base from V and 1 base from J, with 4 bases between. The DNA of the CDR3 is TGTGCCAGCTCACCACGTTTCCAAGAGACCCAGTACTTC. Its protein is CASSPRFQETQYF.

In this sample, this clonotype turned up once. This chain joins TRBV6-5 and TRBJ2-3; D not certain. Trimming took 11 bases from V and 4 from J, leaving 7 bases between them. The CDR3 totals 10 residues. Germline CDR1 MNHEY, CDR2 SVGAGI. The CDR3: CAWEPDTQYF. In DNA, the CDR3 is TGTGCCTGGGAACCAGATACGCAGTATTTT.

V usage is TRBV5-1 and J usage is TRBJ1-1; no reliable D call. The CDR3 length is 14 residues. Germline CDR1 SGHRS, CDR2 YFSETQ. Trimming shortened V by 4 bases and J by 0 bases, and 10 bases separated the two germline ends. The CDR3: CASSPQTMNTEAFF. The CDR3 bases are TGCGCCAGCAGCCCACAAACTATGAACACTGAAGCTTTCTTT.

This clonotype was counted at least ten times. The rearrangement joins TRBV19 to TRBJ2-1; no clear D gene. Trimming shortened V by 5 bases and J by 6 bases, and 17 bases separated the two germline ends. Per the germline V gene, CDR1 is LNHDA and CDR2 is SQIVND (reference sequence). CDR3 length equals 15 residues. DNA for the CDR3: TGTGCCAGTAGTCTCACGAGTACCCTGGCCAATGAGCAGTTCTTC. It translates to CASSLTSTLANEQFF.

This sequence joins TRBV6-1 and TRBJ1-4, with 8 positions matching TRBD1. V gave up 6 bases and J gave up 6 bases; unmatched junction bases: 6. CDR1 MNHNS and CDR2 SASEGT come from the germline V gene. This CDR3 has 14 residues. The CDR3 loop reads CASRQGVFDEKLFF. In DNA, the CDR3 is TGTGCCAGCAGACAGGGGGTCTTCGATGAAAAACTGTTTTTT.

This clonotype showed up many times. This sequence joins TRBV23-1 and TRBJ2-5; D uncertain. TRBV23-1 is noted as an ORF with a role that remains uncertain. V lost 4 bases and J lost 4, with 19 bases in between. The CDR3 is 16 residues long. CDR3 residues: CASSLLLTDTIETQYF. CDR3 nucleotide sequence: TGCGCCAGCAGTCTCCTCTTGACCGATACAATAGAGACCCAGTACTTC.

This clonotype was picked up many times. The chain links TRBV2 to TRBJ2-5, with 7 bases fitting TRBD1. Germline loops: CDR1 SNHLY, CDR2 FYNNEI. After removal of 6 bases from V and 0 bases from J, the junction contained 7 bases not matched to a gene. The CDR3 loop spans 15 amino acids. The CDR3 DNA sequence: TGTGCCAGCAGCGAACAGGGGCAGTACCAAGAGACCCAGTACTTC. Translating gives CASSEQGQYQETQYF.

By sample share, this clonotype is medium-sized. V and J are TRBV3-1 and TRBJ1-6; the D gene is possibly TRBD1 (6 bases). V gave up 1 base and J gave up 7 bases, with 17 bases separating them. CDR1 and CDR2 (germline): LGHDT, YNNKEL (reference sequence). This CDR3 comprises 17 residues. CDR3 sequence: CASSQAASRGSNSPLHF. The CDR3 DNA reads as TGTGCCAGCAGCCAAGCGGCCAGCAGGGGATCGAATTCACCCCTCCACTTT. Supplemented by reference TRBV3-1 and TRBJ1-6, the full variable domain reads DTAVSQTPKYLVTQMGNDKSIKCEQNLGHDTMYWYKQDSKKFLKIMFSYNNKELIINETVPNRFSPKSPDKAHLNLHINSLELGDSAVYFCASSQAASRGSNSPLHFGNGTRLTVT.

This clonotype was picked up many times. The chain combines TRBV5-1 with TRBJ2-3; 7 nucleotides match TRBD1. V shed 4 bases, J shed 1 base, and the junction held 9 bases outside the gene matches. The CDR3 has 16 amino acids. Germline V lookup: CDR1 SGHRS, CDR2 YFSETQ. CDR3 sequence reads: CASSTGQVGGTDTQYF. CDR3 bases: TGCGCCAGCAGCACAGGACAGGTGGGAGGCACAGATACGCAGTATTTT.

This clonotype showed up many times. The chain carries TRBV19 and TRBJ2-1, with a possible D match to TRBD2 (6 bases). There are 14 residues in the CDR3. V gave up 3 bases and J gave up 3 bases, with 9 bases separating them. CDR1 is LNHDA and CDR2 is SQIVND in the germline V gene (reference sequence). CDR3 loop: CASSMGGDYNEQFF. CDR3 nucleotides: TGTGCCAGTAGTATGGGCGGGGACTACAATGAGCAGTTCTTC.

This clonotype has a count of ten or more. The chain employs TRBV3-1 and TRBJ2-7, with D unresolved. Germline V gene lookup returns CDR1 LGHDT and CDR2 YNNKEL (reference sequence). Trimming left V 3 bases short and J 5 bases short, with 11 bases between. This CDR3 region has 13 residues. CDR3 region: CASSQPHRNEQYF. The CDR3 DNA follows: TGTGCCAGCAGCCAGCCTCACCGCAACGAGCAGTACTTC.

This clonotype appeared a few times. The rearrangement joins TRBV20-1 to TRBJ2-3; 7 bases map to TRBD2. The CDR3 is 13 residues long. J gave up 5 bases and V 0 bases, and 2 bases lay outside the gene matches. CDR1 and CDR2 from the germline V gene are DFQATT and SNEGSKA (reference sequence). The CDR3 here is CSAREGGIDTQYF. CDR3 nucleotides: TGCAGTGCTAGAGAGGGGGGGATAGATACGCAGTATTTT.

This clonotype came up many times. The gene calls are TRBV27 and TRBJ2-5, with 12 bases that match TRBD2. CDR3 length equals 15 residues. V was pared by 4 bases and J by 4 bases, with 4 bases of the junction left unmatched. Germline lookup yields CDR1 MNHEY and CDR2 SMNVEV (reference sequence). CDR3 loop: CASSSKGLAGETQYF. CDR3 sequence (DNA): TGTGCCAGCAGTTCAAAGGGACTAGCGGGAGAGACCCAGTACTTC.